This T cell receptor (beta chain) was observed in a study of Graves' ophthalmopathy and Graves' hyperthyroidism. Study context: The stable label applied to hyperthyroidism with no ophthalmopathy within 18 months of follow-up. Findings and caveats of the study: Ophthalmopathy progression was predicted with 70.59% sensitivity and roughly 79% specificity. Most thyroid clonotypes expanded beyond 0.001 frequency were also found in blood.

The CDR3 consists of 16 residues. The V gene's germline CDR1 is MGHDK and CDR2 SYGVNS. Between the trimmed V and J ends, which lost 5 bases and 0 bases, there was a span of 13 bases. Diagnoses were established from clinical symptoms, serum thyroxine, TRAb, thyroid ultrasound and orbital computed tomography. This clonotype was counted many times. The antigen remains undetermined. CDR3 regions of TCR beta were amplified from RNA transcripts. HTBI primers were used in a first-round RT-PCR, which preceded a second-round multiplex PCR. Each CDR3 protein is one row after TCRdb ran MiXCR on the multiplex PCR reads. The table shows about 1.2 million distinct CDR3 sequences, with about 38% occurring only once.

The clonotype originates from an adult man with Graves' hyperthyroidism. The material sequenced was peripheral blood or thyroid tissue (not recorded which). The rearrangement joins TRBV25-1 to TRBJ2-2; D possibly uses TRBD1 or TRBD2 (6 bases each). The DNA of the CDR3 is TGTGCCAGCAGTCCCCGGGGGCATTCGAACACCGGGGAGCTGTTTTTT. Amino acid sequence: CASSPRGHSNTGELFF.